Shown below are 3 T cell receptor beta chains from a single sample sequenced in a study of read filtering for tumor transcriptome and immune sequencing. The library was built from roughly 400 ng RNA with molecular barcoded adaptors for alpha/delta and beta/gamma chains. TCRdb itself ran the reads through MiXCR, one entry per CDR3 protein. The table includes 20,000 or so distinct CDR3 sequences, over 20% detected once. The material sequenced was a population of CD138-negative cells sorted from bone marrow. These receptors were taken from a donor over 35 with multiple myeloma.

In its sample, this clonotype was seen many times. The rearrangement links TRBV7-9 to TRBJ2-7; a weak D match, TRBD2 (6 bases). CDR3 length equals 13 residues. Trimming pared 4 bases from V and 2 bases from J, leaving 9 bases between. Germline values: CDR1 SEHNR, CDR2 FQNEAQ (reference sequence). CDR3 region: CASSSGTPYEQYF. CDR3 nucleotides: TGTGCCAGCAGCTCCGGGACTCCCTACGAGCAGTACTTC.

CDR3 coding DNA: TGTGCCAGCACCTCTCGGACTAGCGGGGGCAATGAGCAGTTCTTC. Amino acids: CASTSRTSGGNEQFF. The gene calls are TRBV6-6 and TRBJ2-1; 13 nucleotides match TRBD2. The ends lost 7 bases at V and 6 bases at J; junction bases unmatched: 6. Germline V gives CDR1 MNHNY, CDR2 SVGAGI (reference sequence). The length of the CDR3 is 15 residues.

This clonotype has more than one count but fewer than ten. The chain combines TRBV28 with TRBJ1-2; 11 bases agree with TRBD1. Germline loops: CDR1 MDHEN, CDR2 SYDVKM. The V and J ends lost 6 bases and 5 bases, in that order; junction bases with no gene match: 8. The CDR3 loop spans 15 amino acids. The CDR3 DNA reads TGTGCCAGCAGCCGAGGACAGGGGGCTCGGTATGGCTACACCTTC. Its translation is CASSRGQGARYGYTF.